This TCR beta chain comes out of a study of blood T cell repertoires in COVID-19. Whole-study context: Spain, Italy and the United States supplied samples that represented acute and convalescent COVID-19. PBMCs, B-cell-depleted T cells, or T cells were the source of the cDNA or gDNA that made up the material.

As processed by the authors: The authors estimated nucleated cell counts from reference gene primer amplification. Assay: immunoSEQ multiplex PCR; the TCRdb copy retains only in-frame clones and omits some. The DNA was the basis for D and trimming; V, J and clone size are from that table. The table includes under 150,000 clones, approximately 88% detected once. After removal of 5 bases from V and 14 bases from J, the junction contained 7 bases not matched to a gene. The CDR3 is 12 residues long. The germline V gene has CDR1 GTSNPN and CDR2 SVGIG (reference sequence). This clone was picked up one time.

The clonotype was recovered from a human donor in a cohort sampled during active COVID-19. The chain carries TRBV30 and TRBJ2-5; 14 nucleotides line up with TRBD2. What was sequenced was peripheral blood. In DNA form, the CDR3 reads TGTGCCTGGTCGACTAGCGGGGGGGCTTTTTACTTC. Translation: CAWSTSGGAFYF.